This paragraph covers one TCR beta chain sequence. No antigen is known for it. One end of the junction does not line up with germline, which may come from a read error. The entry originates in a study of blood T cells in healthy people across ages. Primers used in a second PCR of roughly 6 to 12 cycles were a sample-barcoded 5' primer and a J-beta primer mix. MiXCR, applied by TCRdb to the 5' RACE reads, yields one record per CDR3 protein. The data hold some 900,000 distinct CDR3 sequences, with 29% observed a single time. The length of the CDR3 is 13 residues. CDR1 is MNHEY, CDR2 SVGAGI, per germline. General study findings and limits: Researchers said unsorted PBMCs prevented a conclusive naive versus antigen-experienced comparison. A roughly linear age-dependent decrease characterized TCR beta diversity per million T cells. Estimates drawn from one million T cells were deemed to understate diversity.

In each sample, at least 6.5 million PBMCs were isolated. The TCR comes from a woman older than 75 in good health. Sequenced input: blood. The chain couples TRBV6-5 to TRBJ2-7; unclear D gene. The DNA for the CDR3 is TGTGCCAGCAGTCAGGCAGGCCTCTACAAGCAGTACTTC. The encoded protein is CASSQAGLYKQYF.